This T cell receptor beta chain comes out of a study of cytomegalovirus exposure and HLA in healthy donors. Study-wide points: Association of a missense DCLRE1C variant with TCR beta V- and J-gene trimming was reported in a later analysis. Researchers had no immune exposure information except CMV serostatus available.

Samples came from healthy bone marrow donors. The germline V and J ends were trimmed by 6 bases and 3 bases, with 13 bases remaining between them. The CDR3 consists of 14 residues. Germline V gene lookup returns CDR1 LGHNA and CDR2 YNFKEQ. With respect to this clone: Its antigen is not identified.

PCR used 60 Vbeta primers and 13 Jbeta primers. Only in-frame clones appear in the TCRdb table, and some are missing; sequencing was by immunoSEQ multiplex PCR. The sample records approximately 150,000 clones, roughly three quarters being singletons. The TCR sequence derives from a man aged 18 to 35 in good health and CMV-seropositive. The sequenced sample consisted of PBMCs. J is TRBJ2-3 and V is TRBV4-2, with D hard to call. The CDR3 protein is CASRSFQATDTQYF. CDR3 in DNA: TGTGCCAGCAGGAGTTTCCAAGCGACAGATACGCAGTATTTT.